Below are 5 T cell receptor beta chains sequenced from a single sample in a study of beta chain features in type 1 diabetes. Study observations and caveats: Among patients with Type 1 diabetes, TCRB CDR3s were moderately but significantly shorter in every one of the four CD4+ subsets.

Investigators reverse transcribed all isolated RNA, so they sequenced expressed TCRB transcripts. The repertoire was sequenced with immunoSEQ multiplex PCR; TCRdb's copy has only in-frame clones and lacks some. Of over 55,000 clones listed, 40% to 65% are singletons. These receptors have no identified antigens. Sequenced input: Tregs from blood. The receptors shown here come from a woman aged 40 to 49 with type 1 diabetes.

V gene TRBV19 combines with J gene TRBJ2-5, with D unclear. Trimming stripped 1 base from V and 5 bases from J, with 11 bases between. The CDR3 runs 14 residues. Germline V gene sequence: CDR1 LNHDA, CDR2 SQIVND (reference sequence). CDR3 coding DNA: TGTGCCAGTAGTATAGTCGGTTTCGGGGAGACCCAGTACTTC. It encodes CASSIVGFGETQYF.

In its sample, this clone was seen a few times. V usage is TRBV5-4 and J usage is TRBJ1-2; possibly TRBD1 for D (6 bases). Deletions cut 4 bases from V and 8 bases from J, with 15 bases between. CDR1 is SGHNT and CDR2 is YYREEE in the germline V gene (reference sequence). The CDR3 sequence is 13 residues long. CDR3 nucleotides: TGTGCCAGCAGCCGCGACAGGCCCGGGGGCTACACCTTC. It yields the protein CASSRDRPGGYTF.

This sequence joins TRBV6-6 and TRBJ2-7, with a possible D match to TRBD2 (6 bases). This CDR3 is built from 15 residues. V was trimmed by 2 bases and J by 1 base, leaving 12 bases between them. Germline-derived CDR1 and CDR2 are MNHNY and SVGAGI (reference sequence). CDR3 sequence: CASSYRGGISYEQYF. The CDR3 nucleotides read TGTGCCAGCAGTTACCGCGGAGGGATATCCTACGAGCAGTACTTC.

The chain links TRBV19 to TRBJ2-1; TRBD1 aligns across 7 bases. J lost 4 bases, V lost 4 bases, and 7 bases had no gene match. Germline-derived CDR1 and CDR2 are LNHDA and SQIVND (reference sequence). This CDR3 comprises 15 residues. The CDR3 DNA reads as TGTGCCAGTAGTACAGACAGGGATCCGTACAATGAGCAGTTCTTC. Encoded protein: CASSTDRDPYNEQFF.

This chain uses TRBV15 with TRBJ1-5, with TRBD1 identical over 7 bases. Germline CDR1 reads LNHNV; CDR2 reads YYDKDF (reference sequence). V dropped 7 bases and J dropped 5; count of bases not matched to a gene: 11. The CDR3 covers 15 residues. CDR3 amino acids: CATKPVGGRDQPQHF. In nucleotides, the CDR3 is TGTGCCACCAAACCCGTAGGGGGCCGTGATCAGCCCCAGCATTTT. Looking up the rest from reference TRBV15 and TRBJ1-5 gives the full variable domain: DAMVIQNPRYQVTQFGKPVTLSCSQTLNHNVMYWYQQKSSQAPKLLFHYYDKDFNNEADTPDNFQSRRPNTSFCFLDIRSPGLGDTAMYLCATKPVGGRDQPQHFGDGTRLSIL.